The clone carrying this TCR beta chain has a handful of counts. Antigen: not known. Indicated treatment: roughly 10-day PBMC culture with coronavirus spike peptide pools or control peptides (ViraFEST assay). ViraFEST expanded antigen-specific T cells with peptide pools, then sequenced TCRs. The germline V gene encodes CDR1 DFQATT and CDR2 SNEGSKA (reference sequence). The CDR3 has 16 amino acids. Trimming at V came to 6 bases and at J to 1 base, leaving 8 bases not matched to a gene. This entry is derived from a study of vaccination and CD4 T cells after COVID-19. Cultured CD4+ T cells had their DNA profiled by the Oncomine TCR Beta short-read assay. MiXCR was run by TCRdb on the PCR reads, yielding one entry per CDR3 protein. This sample has a few thousand distinct CDR3 sequences, with around 66% found just once.

The receptor comes from a human donor who had recovered from COVID-19. The chain combines TRBV20-1 with TRBJ2-4; 11 bases agree with TRBD2. Sequenced input: CD4+ T cells from blood, cultured in vitro. CDR3: CSAGLAGFWAKNIQYF. The CDR3 DNA reads TGCAGTGCCGGACTAGCGGGTTTCTGGGCCAAAAACATTCAGTACTTC.